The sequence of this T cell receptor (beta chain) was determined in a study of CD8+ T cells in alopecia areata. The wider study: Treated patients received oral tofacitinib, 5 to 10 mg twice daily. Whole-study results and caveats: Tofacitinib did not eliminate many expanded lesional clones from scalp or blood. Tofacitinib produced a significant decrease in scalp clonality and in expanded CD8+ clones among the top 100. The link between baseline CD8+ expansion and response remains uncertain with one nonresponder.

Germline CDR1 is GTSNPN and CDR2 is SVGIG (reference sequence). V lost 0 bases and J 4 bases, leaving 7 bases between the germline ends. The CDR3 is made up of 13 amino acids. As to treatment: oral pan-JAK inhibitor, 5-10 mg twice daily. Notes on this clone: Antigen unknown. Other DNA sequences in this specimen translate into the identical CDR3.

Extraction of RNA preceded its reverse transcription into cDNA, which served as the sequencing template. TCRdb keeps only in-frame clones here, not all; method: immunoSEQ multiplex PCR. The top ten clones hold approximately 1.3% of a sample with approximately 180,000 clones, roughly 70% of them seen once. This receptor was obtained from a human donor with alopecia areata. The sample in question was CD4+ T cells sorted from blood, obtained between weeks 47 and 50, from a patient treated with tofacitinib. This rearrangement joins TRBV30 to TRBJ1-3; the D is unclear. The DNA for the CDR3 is TGTGCCTGGAGTGTTCTCGCGGGAAACACCATATATTTT. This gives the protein CAWSVLAGNTIYF. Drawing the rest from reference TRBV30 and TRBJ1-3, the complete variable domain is SQTIHQWPATLVQPVGSPLSLECTVEGTSNPNLYWYRQAAGRGLQLLFYSVGIGQISSEVPQNLSASRPQDRQFILSSKKLLLSDSGFYLCAWSVLAGNTIYFGEGSWLTVV.